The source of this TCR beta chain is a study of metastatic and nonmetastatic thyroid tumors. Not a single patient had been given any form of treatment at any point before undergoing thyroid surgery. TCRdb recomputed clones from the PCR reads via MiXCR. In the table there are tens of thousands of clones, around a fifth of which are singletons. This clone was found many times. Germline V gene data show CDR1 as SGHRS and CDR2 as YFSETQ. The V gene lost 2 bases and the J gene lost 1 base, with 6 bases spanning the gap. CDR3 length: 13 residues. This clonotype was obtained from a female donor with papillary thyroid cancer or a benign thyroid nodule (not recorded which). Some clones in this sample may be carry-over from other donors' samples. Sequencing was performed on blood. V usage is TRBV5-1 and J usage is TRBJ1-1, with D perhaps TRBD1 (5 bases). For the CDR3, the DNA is TGCGCCAGCAGCTTTACAGGGAACACTGAAGCTTTCTTT. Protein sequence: CASSFTGNTEAFF.